This T cell receptor beta chain was sequenced in a study of T cells in tumors after PD-1 blockade. Study-level information: Prior checkpoint blockade, systemic immunosuppressant use, or anti-cancer therapy within 4 weeks excluded patients.

Concerning this clone itself: Its specificity is unknown.

Germline loops: CDR1 SEHNR, CDR2 FQNEAQ (reference sequence). This CDR3 spans 17 amino acids. V dropped 4 bases and J dropped 2; count of bases not matched to a gene: 13. The repertoire was sequenced with immunoSEQ multiplex PCR; TCRdb's copy has only in-frame clones and lacks some. The data show approximately 48,000 clones, with roughly 80% seen just once and approximately 4% held by the top ten. Study results and limitations: Peripheral recruitment is suggested, as some novel exhausted tumor clones were in pre-treatment blood.

The chain combines TRBV7-9 with TRBJ2-5, with 7 bases matching TRBD1. The source of this sequence is a human donor with basal cell carcinoma. The sample consisted of PBMCs, taken before anti-PD-1 treatment. The CDR3 nucleotides are TGTGCCAGCAGCTCGCGACAGGGAGTGGTAGCGCAAGAGACCCAGTACTTC. Translation gives CASSSRQGVVAQETQYF.